Below are 22 T cell receptor beta chains sequenced from a single sample in a study of blood T cell repertoires in COVID-19. Repertoires were generated with immunoSEQ multiplex PCR, while TCRdb's copy carries only in-frame clones and drops some. The repertoire has 250,000 to 300,000 clones, around 82% of them found once; the top ten carry about 3.5%. Sequenced: PBMCs or T cells enriched from blood (not recorded which). The receptors here all came from a man aged 45-60 years who had recovered from COVID-19.

V gene TRBV10-1 combines with J gene TRBJ2-7; possibly TRBD1 for D (6 bases). Trimming took off 4 bases at V and 7 bases at J, with 14 bases between the two ends. In germline, CDR1 is WNHNN, CDR2 SYGVQD (reference sequence). CDR3 size: 13 residues. For the CDR3, the DNA is TGCGCCAGCAGTGCCAGGGGATTTTTTGAGCAGTACTTC. Residues: CASSARGFFEQYF.

V gene TRBV19 combines with J gene TRBJ2-2, with 7 nucleotides matching TRBD2. The CDR3 is 20 amino acids. CDR1 LNHDA and CDR2 SQIVND come from the germline V gene (reference sequence). The trim removed 9 bases at V and 0 bases at J, leaving 22 bases unmatched. The CDR3, as DNA: TGTGCCAGCCCGACTCTACCGGGGGAGGGAGGGCCTCCGAACACCGGGGAGCTGTTTTTT. Translation gives CASPTLPGEGGPPNTGELFF.

V and J are TRBV11-3 and TRBJ2-2; tentatively, D is TRBD1 (6 bases). The CDR3 runs to 15 residues. Germline V gene data show CDR1 as SGHNT and CDR2 as YENEEA. Trimming left V 5 bases short and J 6 bases short, with 16 bases between. The CDR3 sequence is CASSQTTGRAGELFF. The CDR3 DNA sequence: TGTGCCAGCAGCCAAACAACAGGGCGGGCCGGGGAGCTGTTTTTT.

The rearrangement links TRBV4-3 to TRBJ2-2, with TRBD1 matching over 9 bases. The germline gives CDR1 LGHNA, CDR2 YSLEER. V trimming: 6 bases; J trimming: 4 bases; junction bases outside the gene matches: 3. The CDR3 is 14 residues long. The DNA for the CDR3 is TGCGCCAGCAGTCGGGACAGGGCCACCGGGGAGCTGTTTTTT. This codes for CASSRDRATGELFF.

The CDR3 DNA sequence: TGTGCCAGCAGCTTAGGGAGGGGGCTGAACACTGAAGCTTTCTTT. This sequence encodes CASSLGRGLNTEAFF. The chain couples TRBV7-8 to TRBJ1-1; TRBD1 matches at 7 bases. Germline values: CDR1 SGHVS, CDR2 FQNEAQ. V was pared by 1 base and J by 0 bases, with 2 bases of the junction left unmatched. The CDR3 runs 15 residues.

This sequence joins TRBV7-9 and TRBJ2-3, with TRBD1 as a possible D gene (6 bases). Trimming removed 4 bases at V and 2 bases at J, with 13 bases between. The CDR3 is 15 residues long. Germline V gives CDR1 SEHNR, CDR2 FQNEAQ (reference sequence). The CDR3, as DNA: TGTGCCAGCAGCTCGCCGGCAGGGGTCACAGATACGCAGTATTTT. This gives the protein CASSSPAGVTDTQYF. Full variable domain (missing parts from reference TRBV7-9 and TRBJ2-3): DTGVSQNPRHKITKRGQNVTFRCDPISEHNRLYWYRQTLGQGPEFLTYFQNEAQLEKSRLLSDRFSAERPKGSFSTLEIQRTEQGDSAMYLCASSSPAGVTDTQYFGPGTRLTVL.

The rearrangement uses TRBV19 and TRBJ2-2; a weak D match, TRBD2 (6 bases). The CDR3 is made up of 15 amino acids. Germline-derived CDR1 and CDR2 are LNHDA and SQIVND (reference sequence). V lost 4 bases and J 1 base, leaving 10 bases between the germline ends. CDR3 residues: CASSKNSGNTGELFF. In DNA form, the CDR3 reads TGTGCCAGTAGTAAGAATAGCGGGAACACCGGGGAGCTGTTTTTT.

The chain has TRBV29-1 and TRBJ2-3; 7 bases map to TRBD1. V was clipped by 6 bases and J by 2 bases; unmatched bases: 8. This CDR3 spans 14 amino acids. Per germline, CDR1 SQVTM and CDR2 ANQGSEA. The CDR3 is CSVRRDSLTDTQYF. The CDR3 bases are TGCAGCGTCCGCCGGGACAGCCTCACAGATACGCAGTATTTT.

The genes are TRBV6-5 and TRBJ1-3, with 7 bases lining up with TRBD1. V shed 6 bases, J shed 2 bases, and the junction held 4 bases outside the gene matches. This CDR3 is built from 14 residues. Germline-derived CDR1 and CDR2 are MNHEY and SVGAGI. The DNA for the CDR3 is TGTGCCAGCAGGGGTGGGACAGCTGGAAACACCATATATTTT. Translated: CASRGGTAGNTIYF.

The CDR3 DNA follows: TGTGCCAGCAGTTACACTAGCGGGGCCACCTACGAGCAGTACTTC. Residues: CASSYTSGATYEQYF. The rearrangement links TRBV6-5 to TRBJ2-7, with 10 bases lining up with TRBD2. The CDR3 loop spans 15 amino acids. Germline lookup yields CDR1 MNHEY and CDR2 SVGAGI. The V and J ends lost 2 bases and 2 bases, in that order; junction bases with no gene match: 3.

CDR3 sequence reads: CTSSPHPRPNYGYTF. The CDR3 DNA reads TGCACCAGCAGCCCCCACCCGAGGCCTAACTATGGCTACACCTTC. The chain combines TRBV1 with TRBJ1-2. TRBV1 is a pseudogene locus. The CDR3 loop spans 15 amino acids.

The rearrangement uses TRBV3-1 (or the pseudogene TRBV3-2) and TRBJ1-4, with D hard to call. CDR3 length: 15 amino acids. Germline V lookup: CDR1 LGHDT, CDR2 YNNKEL (reference sequence). V lost 0 bases and J 4 bases, leaving 9 bases between the germline ends. The CDR3 region has the DNA TGTGCCAGCAGCCAAGATGGTGGCAGTAATGAAAAACTGTTTTTT. Translating it yields CASSQDGGSNEKLFF.

The chain uses TRBV9 and TRBJ2-2; 11 nucleotides match TRBD1. Germline V gene data show CDR1 as SGDLS and CDR2 as YYNGEE. This CDR3 has 16 residues. The trim removed 4 bases at V and 5 bases at J, leaving 7 bases unmatched. CDR3 nucleotides: TGTGCCAGCAGCCTCGAAGGGACAGGGGGGACCGGGGAGCTGTTTTTT. Protein: CASSLEGTGGTGELFF.

The chain recombines TRBV7-9 with TRBJ2-7; maybe TRBD1 (5 bases). Germline V gives CDR1 SEHNR, CDR2 FQNEAQ (reference sequence). The CDR3 length is 16 residues. Trimming shortened V by 5 bases and J by 1 base, and 18 bases separated the two germline ends. Written as DNA, the CDR3 is TGTGCCAGCAGCCCCTCTTCAGGGTTTATTTCCTACGAGCAGTACTTC. It is translated as CASSPSSGFISYEQYF.

The chain employs TRBV23-1 and TRBJ2-4, with TRBD1 identical over 7 bases. TRBV23-1 is sorted into the ORF group, with uncertain function. V was clipped by 11 bases and J by 0 bases; unmatched bases: 19. The CDR3 covers 18 residues. CDR3 DNA sequence: TGCGCCGGAATACTTCCGGGACAGACAAAACTAGCCAAAAACATTCAGTACTTC. It translates to CAGILPGQTKLAKNIQYF.

This clone was observed a single time. V usage is TRBV7-2 and J usage is TRBJ2-1; 13 bases map to TRBD2. CDR1 and CDR2 (germline): SGHTA, FQGNSA. Losses at the gene ends were 4 bases for V and 2 bases for J; bases not matched to a gene: 2. The CDR3 extends over 16 amino acids. CDR3 DNA sequence: TGTGCCAGCAGCTCCGGACTAGCGGGAGCCTACAATGAGCAGTTCTTC. Its translation: CASSSGLAGAYNEQFF.

V gene TRBV2 combines with J gene TRBJ1-4; unclear D gene. This CDR3 spans 13 amino acids. Looked up from germline, CDR1 is SNHLY and CDR2 is FYNNEI. Deletions cut 6 bases from V and 8 bases from J, with 13 bases between. CDR3 sequence (DNA): TGTGCCAGCAGGGTCTGGCCGCAAGAAAAACTGTTTTTT. Translating gives CASRVWPQEKLFF.

This clone appeared a few times. This chain uses TRBV28 with TRBJ1-2; possible D gene TRBD1, 5 bases. The CDR3 sequence is 16 residues long. Trimming cost V 1 base and J 0 bases, with 12 bases left between them. Germline V gives CDR1 MDHEN, CDR2 SYDVKM. The CDR3: CASSLFTGPSNYGYTF. The DNA for the CDR3 is TGTGCCAGCAGTTTATTCACAGGTCCGTCTAACTATGGCTACACCTTC.

The gene calls are TRBV18 and TRBJ1-2; 9 nucleotides match TRBD1. Looked up from germline, CDR1 is KGHSH and CDR2 is LQKENI. V gave up 4 bases and J gave up 5 bases; unmatched junction bases: 8. This CDR3 spans 15 amino acids. The CDR3 protein is CASSQLQGAQYGYTF. Written as DNA, the CDR3 is TGTGCCAGCTCACAACTACAGGGGGCCCAATATGGCTACACCTTC.

The chain links TRBV7-2 to TRBJ2-1; TRBD2 matches 9 bases. J lost 2 bases, V lost 5 bases, and 7 bases had no gene match. The V gene's germline CDR1 is SGHTA and CDR2 FQGNSA. The CDR3 has 16 amino acids. Here the CDR3 reads CASSPWTSAAYNEQFF. In DNA form, the CDR3 reads TGTGCCAGCAGCCCATGGACTAGCGCTGCCTACAATGAGCAGTTCTTC.

J is TRBJ1-4 and V is TRBV5-1; D perhaps matches TRBD1 (6 bases). CDR1 is SGHRS, CDR2 YFSETQ, per germline. Trimming cost V 2 bases and J 11 bases, with 13 bases left between them. The CDR3 is 13 amino acids. For the CDR3, the DNA is TGCGCCAGCAGCTTCGACCAGGGGAGTAAACTGTTTTTT. Protein: CASSFDQGSKLFF.

This chain joins TRBV28 and TRBJ2-2; TRBD2 matches at 8 bases. This CDR3 has 14 amino acids. Per the germline V gene, CDR1 is MDHEN and CDR2 is SYDVKM. V was pared by 11 bases and J by 1 base, with 6 bases of the junction left unmatched. The CDR3 DNA follows: TGTGCCCTCGGGGGGGGGCAGAACACCGGGGAGCTGTTTTTT. Protein: CALGGGQNTGELFF. The full variable domain, completed using reference TRBV28 and TRBJ2-2, is DVKVTQSSRYLVKRTGEKVFLECVQDMDHENMFWYRQDPGLGLRLIYFSYDVKMKEKGDIPEGYSVSREKKERFSLILESASTNQTSMYLCALGGGQNTGELFFGEGSRLTVL.